The present TCR beta chain was sequenced within a study of T cells after posttransplantation cyclophosphamide. Study conclusions and caveats: Blood and skin or GI T cell repertoires showed limited TRB overlap. Donor-recipient repertoire similarity was low at 1-2 months, rising over year one. TRB clonality was highly associated with recipient CMV seropositivity and reactivation.

The method was immunoSEQ multiplex PCR; TCRdb's version includes in-frame clones alone and lacks a portion of them. The sample has 42,000 or so clones, none seen only once. Germline V CDR1 and CDR2: LNHDA, SQIVND (reference sequence). The CDR3 sequence is 14 residues long. V lost 6 bases, J lost 5 bases, and 14 bases lay in between. This clone occurred many times. What it binds is unknown. On the day of bone marrow donation, the related graft donor provided peripheral blood. The TCR comes from a woman aged 45-60 years in good health and a related stem cell transplant donor. This rearrangement joins TRBV19 to TRBJ1-5; no definite D call. Sequencing was carried out using PBMCs. The CDR3 protein is CASREEIPYQPQHF. The CDR3 DNA reads TGTGCCAGTAGAGAGGAGATACCGTATCAGCCCCAGCATTTT.